This TCR beta chain is from a study of shared clonotypes between healthy human individuals. General study results and limits: A handful of donors showed sharing of about 4.7% of naive CD4 clonotypes.

V trimming: 5 bases; J trimming: 7 bases; junction bases outside the gene matches: 4. This CDR3 spans 12 amino acids. Germline values: CDR1 MNHEY, CDR2 SVGAGI. Measured with immunoSEQ multiplex PCR; TCRdb has only the in-frame clones, and not every one. The profile covers roughly 2.5 million clones, with roughly 92% appearing a single time and over 0.12% taken by the ten largest. A note on this clone: Its antigen is as yet unknown. This specimen includes other DNA sequences encoding the same CDR3.

The sample taken for sequencing was naive CD4+ T cells sorted from blood. Sample subset: CD45RA+ positively selected. The sequence came from a man aged 18-30 years in good health. The chain is built from TRBV6-5 and TRBJ2-7; the match to TRBD2 covers 8 bases. Here the CDR3 reads CASSPGGWEQYF. In DNA, the CDR3 is TGTGCCAGCAGTCCGGGAGGGTGGGAGCAGTACTTC.